The subject of this entry is one T cell receptor beta chain. The target antigen is unknown. The sample is drawn from a study of blood T cells in healthy people across ages. A sample-barcoded 5' primer and a J-beta primer mix were used in a second PCR of about 7 to 12 cycles. TCRdb reprocessed the 5' RACE reads with MiXCR, giving one entry per CDR3 protein. Among 1.8 million or so distinct CDR3 sequences listed, around 42% were seen once. Findings and caveats of the study: Naive T cell percentage strongly correlated with TCR beta diversity.

Every sample yielded at least 6.5 million isolated PBMCs. CDR1 and CDR2 (germline): MGHDK, SYGVNS. CDR3 length: 14 amino acids. Trimming stripped 5 bases from V and 2 bases from J, with 10 bases between. This TCR derives from a human donor in good health. Sequenced material: blood. This rearrangement joins TRBV25-1 to TRBJ1-3, with D possibly matching TRBD1 (5 bases). As DNA, the CDR3 is TGTGCCAGCAGTCCCCGGGGGACTGGAAACACCATATATTTT. This codes for CASSPRGTGNTIYF.